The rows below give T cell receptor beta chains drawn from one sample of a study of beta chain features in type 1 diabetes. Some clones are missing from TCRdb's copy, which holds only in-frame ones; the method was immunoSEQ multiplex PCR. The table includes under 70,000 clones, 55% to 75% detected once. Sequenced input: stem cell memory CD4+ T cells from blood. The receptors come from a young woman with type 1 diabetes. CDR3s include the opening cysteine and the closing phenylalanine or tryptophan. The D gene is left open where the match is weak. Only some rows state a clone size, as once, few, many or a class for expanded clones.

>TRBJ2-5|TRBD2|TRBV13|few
TGTGCCAGCAGCTTTCTGGGGACTAGCGGGCCCCGATCCCAAGAGACCCAGTACTTC
CASSFLGTSGPRSQETQYF
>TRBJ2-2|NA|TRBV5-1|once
TGCGCCAGCAGCCCGTTTGTGGGGAGCTTGGGGACCGGGGAGCTGTTTTTT
CASSPFVGSLGTGELFF
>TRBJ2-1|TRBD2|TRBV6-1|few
TGTGCCAGCAGTTTAACTAGCGGAGTCTACAATGAGCAGTTCTTC
CASSLTSGVYNEQFF
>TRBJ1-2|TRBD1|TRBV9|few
TGTGCCAGCAGCGTCGGACAGGTGATGACCTTTCATGGCTACACCTTC
CASSVGQVMTFHGYTF
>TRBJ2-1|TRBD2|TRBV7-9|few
TGTGCCAGCAGCTCCCCCGGGACTAGAATGTTCTTC
CASSSPGTRMFF
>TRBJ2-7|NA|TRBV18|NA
TGTGCCAGCTCACCAATGGGGGGTGGCTACGAGCAGTACTTC
CASSPMGGGYEQYF
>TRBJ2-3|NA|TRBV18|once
TGTGCCAGCTCATACTACAGGGCTATCGGCACAGATACGCAGTATTTT
CASSYYRAIGTDTQYF
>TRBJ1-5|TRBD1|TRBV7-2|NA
TGTGCCAGCAGCCTGGACAGGTTTGGTCAGCCCCAGCATTTT
CASSLDRFGQPQHF
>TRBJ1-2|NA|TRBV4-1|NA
TGCGCCAGCAGCCAAGCCTCTCATCGGACAGAGCTTTATGGCTACACCTTC
CASSQASHRTELYGYTF
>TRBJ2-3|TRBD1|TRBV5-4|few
TGTGCCAGCAGATACGGACAGGGGGTAGATGGAGATACGCAGTATTTT
CASRYGQGVDGDTQYF
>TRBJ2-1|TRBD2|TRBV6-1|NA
TGTGCCAGCAGTGATGGGACTAGACTGGGGGAGCAGTTCTTC
CASSDGTRLGEQFF
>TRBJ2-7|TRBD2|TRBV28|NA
TGTGCCAGCAGCACGGGACTAGCGGGAGGGGTCTCCTACGAGCAGTACTTC
CASSTGLAGGVSYEQYF
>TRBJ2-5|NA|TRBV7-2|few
TGTGCCAGCAGCTTAGTGAGACTAGAAACGGAGACCCAGTACTTC
CASSLVRLETETQYF
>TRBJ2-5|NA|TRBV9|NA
TGTGCCAGCAGCGCGTACAATCAAGAGACCCAGTACTTC
CASSAYNQETQYF
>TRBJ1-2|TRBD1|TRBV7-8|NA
TGTGCCAGCAGCTCGGGACAGGGGGGCCCTACTAACTATGGCTACACCTTC
CASSSGQGGPTNYGYTF
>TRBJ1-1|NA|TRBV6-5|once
TGTGCCAGCAGTTACTCGGGCAGGGCGAACACTGAAGCTTTCTTT
CASSYSGRANTEAFF
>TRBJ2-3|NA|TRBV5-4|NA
TGTGCCAGCAGCCTGGGACGGACTCCCGCAGATACGCAGTATTTT
CASSLGRTPADTQYF
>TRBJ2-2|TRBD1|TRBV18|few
TGTGCCAGCTCATCCTACAGGGGAACCGGGGAGCTGTTTTTT
CASSSYRGTGELFF
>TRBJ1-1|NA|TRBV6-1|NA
TGTGCCAGCAGTGTCTCAGGGAGGACTTTCTTT
CASSVSGRTFF
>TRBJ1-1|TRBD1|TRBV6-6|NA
TGTGCCAGCAGACCTAACAGGGGCGAAAGCACTGAAGCTTTCTTT
CASRPNRGESTEAFF
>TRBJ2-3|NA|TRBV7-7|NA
TGTGCTAGCAGCTATGTGGGGGGAGATACGCAGTATTTT
CASSYVGGDTQYF
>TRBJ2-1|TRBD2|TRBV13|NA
TGTGCCAGCAGCAAATGGACTAGCGGGAGTAATGAGCAGTTCTTC
CASSKWTSGSNEQFF
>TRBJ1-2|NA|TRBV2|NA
TGTGCCAGCAGTGAAAATCAGGGGTTCTCTGGCTACACCTTC
CASSENQGFSGYTF
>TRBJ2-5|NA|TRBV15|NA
TGTGCCACCAGCGAGAGTGAGTCAGGCCTCCGCAACCAAGAGACCCAGTACTTC
CATSESESGLRNQETQYF
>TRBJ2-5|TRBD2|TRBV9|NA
TGTGCCAGCAGCGTAGTCGATCTAGCGGGAGGGGCGGAGACCCAGTACTTC
CASSVVDLAGGAETQYF
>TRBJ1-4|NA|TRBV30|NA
TGTGCCTGGAAAGGATTGACAGGACCCAGTACACATAATGAAAAACTGTTTTTT
CAWKGLTGPSTHNEKLFF
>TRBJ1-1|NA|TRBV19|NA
TGTGCCAGTAGATCCAGGGTAAACACTGAAGCTTTCTTT
CASRSRVNTEAFF
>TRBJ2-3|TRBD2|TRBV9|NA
TGTGCCAGCAGCGTAACCCTAGCGGGAGGCACAGATACGCAGTATTTT
CASSVTLAGGTDTQYF
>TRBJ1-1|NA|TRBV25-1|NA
TGTGCCAGCAGTGTAACTTCGCCCGGGAACACTGAAGCTTTCTTT
CASSVTSPGNTEAFF
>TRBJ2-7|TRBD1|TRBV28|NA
TGTGCCAGCAGTTTAGGACAGGACCCTTACGAGCAGTACTTC
CASSLGQDPYEQYF
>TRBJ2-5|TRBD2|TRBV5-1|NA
TGCGCCAGCAGCTTGCGATCTAGCGGAGAAGAGACCCAGTACTTC
CASSLRSSGEETQYF
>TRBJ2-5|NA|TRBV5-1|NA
TGCGCCAGCAGCCCGGGGAGCTTGCAAGAGACCCAGTACTTC
CASSPGSLQETQYF
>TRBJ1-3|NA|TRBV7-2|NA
TGTGCCAGCAGCTTCGACAGGAGCTCTGGAAACACCATATATTTT
CASSFDRSSGNTIYF
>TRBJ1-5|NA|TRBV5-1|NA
TGCGCCAGCAGCTTGGGACGGGACTCTAGCAATCAGCCCCAGCATTTT
CASSLGRDSSNQPQHF
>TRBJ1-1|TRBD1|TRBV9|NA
TGTGCCAGCAGCGTAGGGGACAGAGAGTACACTGAAGCTTTCTTT
CASSVGDREYTEAFF
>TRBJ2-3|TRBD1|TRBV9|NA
TGTGCCAGCAGCGTAAGGACAGGGAGAGATACGCAGTATTTT
CASSVRTGRDTQYF
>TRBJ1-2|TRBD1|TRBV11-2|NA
TGTGCCAGCAGCCCCCTGGACAGGCCGGCAGTCTATGGCTACACCTTC
CASSPLDRPAVYGYTF
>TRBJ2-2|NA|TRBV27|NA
TGTGCCAGCAGTTTATACATCCGGACAGCCTCAAACACCGGGGAGCTGTTTTTT
CASSLYIRTASNTGELFF
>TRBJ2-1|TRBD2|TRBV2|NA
TGTGCCAGCCGGCGGGAGGGCAATGAGCAGTTCTTC
CASRREGNEQFF
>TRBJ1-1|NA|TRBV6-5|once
TGTGCCACCAGGGACATAAGTGAAGCTTTCTTT
CATRDISEAFF
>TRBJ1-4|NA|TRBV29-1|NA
TGCAGCGTTCCGGACAGCTCAACTAATGAAAAACTGTTTTTT
CSVPDSSTNEKLFF
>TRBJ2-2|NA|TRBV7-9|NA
TGTGCCAGCAAGAAACGGGGTGAAGGGACCGGGGAGCTGTTTTTT
CASKKRGEGTGELFF
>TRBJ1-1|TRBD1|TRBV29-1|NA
TGCAGCACCGAACAGGGGGGCGGCACTGAAGCTTTCTTT
CSTEQGGGTEAFF